These T cell receptor beta chains were read from a single sample in a study of blood T cell repertoires in COVID-19. TCRdb's copy holds only in-frame clones and misses some; the assay was immunoSEQ multiplex PCR. Altogether 35,000 to 45,000 clones are present, approximately 81% being singletons, with the ten largest covering less than 15%. The sample consisted of peripheral blood. These receptors were taken from a woman aged 70-85 years in a cohort sampled during active COVID-19. CDR3s include the opening cysteine and the closing phenylalanine or tryptophan. Fields, in order: V gene, CDR3 protein.

TRBV19,CASSTGPGQGSSNQPQHF
TRBV30,CAWSGKGLAGSEQYF
TRBV9,CASQAGVGAETQYF
TRBV7-9,CASSLSLSPEQFF
TRBV29-1,CSVEDPLTSTDTQYF
TRBV27,CASSLRVFRTGDNSPLHF
TRBV10-3,CATEGGLGEKLFF
TRBV27,CATATSGVAPHFNEQFF
TRBV9,CASSLDRGAYGYTF
TRBV28,CASSFPDRSNGYTF
TRBV5-1,CASTIAGKETQYF
TRBV19,CASSIERQSAQHF
TRBV10-3,CAIRDSEYEQYF
TRBV7-8,CASSRGGTLNTGELFF
TRBV7-6,CASSLGSRGHSPLHF
TRBV18,CASSGQGASNTGELFF
TRBV24-1,CATSDSRTGGNTIYF
TRBV18,CASSPSGFGNTIYF
TRBV18,CASSPFVTGEGNQPQHF
TRBV2,CASTGTSVLHTQYF
TRBV27,CASRRLAGFETQYF
TRBV6-5,CASSPRGYVDTEAFF
TRBV11-1,CASSFPASGETQYF
TRBV19,CASSPRRSGRASNEQFF
TRBV2,CASRDRVYYEQYF
TRBV20-1,CSAPGLNEQFF